This passage covers 24 T cell receptor beta chains from one sample sequenced in a study of T cells in localized non-small cell lung cancer. Sequencing was performed with immunoSEQ multiplex PCR; in TCRdb, only in-frame clones are kept and a portion is missing. Of roughly 26,000 clones listed, 70% to 90% are singletons. The sample was peripheral blood, taken before any cancer treatment. Source of these receptors: a female donor of 60 years or more with stage II squamous cell lung carcinoma.

This clone was detected a few times. J is TRBJ2-7 and V is TRBV6-5, with D perhaps being TRBD1 or TRBD2 (6 bases each). The CDR3 consists of 15 residues. Trimming left V 2 bases short and J 0 bases short, with 11 bases between. CDR1 is MNHEY and CDR2 is SVGAGI in the germline V gene. As DNA, the CDR3 is TGTGCCAGCAGTTACGCGACGGGGGCCTCCTACGAGCAGTACTTC. Translation gives CASSYATGASYEQYF.

The chain has TRBV28 and TRBJ1-5; D is uncertain. Deletions cut 2 bases from V and 11 bases from J, with 13 bases between. The length of the CDR3 is 13 residues. Germline CDR1 MDHEN, CDR2 SYDVKM. The CDR3 coding sequence is TGTGCCAGCAGTTTAAACGGTCCTCTAACCCAGCATTTT. Translating gives CASSLNGPLTQHF.

The V gene is TRBV6-6, the J gene TRBJ1-2, with D possibly being TRBD1 (6 bases). V was clipped by 11 bases and J by 2 bases, with 9 bases between them. This CDR3 has 11 amino acids. Germline CDR1 and CDR2: MNHNY and SVGAGI (reference sequence). CDR3 protein: CAVQGNYGYTF. Written as DNA, the CDR3 is TGTGCCGTCCAGGGGAACTATGGCTACACCTTC.

The gene calls are TRBV19 and TRBJ1-5, with D perhaps matching TRBD1 (5 bases). The CDR3 is made up of 15 amino acids. In germline, CDR1 is LNHDA, CDR2 SQIVND (reference sequence). The V gene lost 5 bases and the J gene lost 0 bases, with 11 bases spanning the gap. CDR3 residues: CASSQGFYSNQPQHF. The CDR3 coding sequence is TGTGCCAGTAGTCAGGGCTTTTATAGCAATCAGCCCCAGCATTTT.

The rearrangement uses TRBV7-2 and TRBJ1-1; unclear D gene. CDR1 is SGHTA and CDR2 is FQGNSA in the germline V gene. The CDR3 has 16 residues. V lost 2 bases to trimming and J lost 1 base, with 14 bases between them. The CDR3 DNA is TGTGCCAGCAGCTTACGAGCGGGCACCTGGAACACTGAAGCTTTCTTT. Translated, it gives CASSLRAGTWNTEAFF.

The chain carries TRBV7-2 and TRBJ1-1; 8 nucleotides align to TRBD1. CDR1 SGHTA and CDR2 FQGNSA come from the germline V gene. The V gene end was trimmed by 1 base and the J gene end by 4 bases; junction bases not matched to a gene: 5. This CDR3 contains 15 residues. The CDR3 is CASSLEGQVGTEAFF. The CDR3 DNA follows: TGTGCCAGCAGCTTAGAGGGACAGGTGGGCACTGAAGCTTTCTTT.

V is TRBV2 and J is TRBJ2-2; 10 bases agree with TRBD2. The V and J ends lost 7 bases and 5 bases, in that order; junction bases with no gene match: 7. CDR1 is SNHLY and CDR2 is FYNNEI in the germline V gene. The CDR3 runs to 15 residues. The CDR3 DNA sequence: TGTGCCAGCACCCCAAGTAGCGGGGGGACCGGGGAGCTGTTTTTT. Amino acids: CASTPSSGGTGELFF.

The chain recombines TRBV7-7 with TRBJ2-5; 7 bases fit TRBD1. V trimming: 5 bases; J trimming: 4 bases; junction bases outside the gene matches: 7. This CDR3 has 14 amino acids. CDR1 SSHAT and CDR2 FNYEAQ come from the germline V gene (reference sequence). The DNA of the CDR3 is TGTGCCAGCAGCATTTCCCGGGACAGAGAGACCCAGTACTTC. Its protein product is CASSISRDRETQYF.

The V call is TRBV5-1, the J call TRBJ2-1, with D tentatively TRBD1 or TRBD2 (5 bases each). Germline lookup yields CDR1 SGHRS and CDR2 YFSETQ. The CDR3 is 13 residues long. The germline V and J ends were trimmed by 4 bases and 3 bases, with 8 bases remaining between them. DNA for the CDR3: TGCGCCAGCAGCCGGGACGGCTACAATGAGCAGTTCTTC. This sequence encodes CASSRDGYNEQFF.

In its sample, this clone is medium-sized. The chain employs TRBV10-1 and TRBJ2-2; D may be TRBD2 (5 bases). CDR3 length: 14 amino acids. Trimming removed 3 bases from V and 5 bases from J, with 10 bases in between. The germline V gene has CDR1 WNHNN and CDR2 SYGVQD (reference sequence). CDR3: CASSDPGGTGELFF. The CDR3 DNA follows: TGCGCCAGCAGTGACCCCGGCGGGACCGGGGAGCTGTTTTTT.

The chain joins TRBV6-1 to TRBJ1-2; 7 bases are shared with TRBD1. J lost 8 bases, V lost 2 bases, and 8 bases had no gene match. This CDR3 comprises 14 residues. Germline V lookup: CDR1 MNHNS, CDR2 SASEGT. The CDR3 region has the DNA TGTGCCAGCAGTGAATTAGAGGGGGCTGGAGGCTACACCTTC. Protein product: CASSELEGAGGYTF.

This clone showed up just once. The chain couples TRBV11-1 to TRBJ2-3; D is ambiguous. The germline CDR1 and CDR2 sequences are SGHAT and FQDESV (reference sequence). The CDR3 consists of 13 residues. With 1 base removed from V and 5 bases from J, the gap between germline ends came to 7 bases. The CDR3 reads CASSLVELDTQYF. CDR3 nucleotide sequence: TGTGCCAGCAGCTTAGTGGAATTAGATACGCAGTATTTT.

This clone was seen a single time. The chain employs TRBV9 and TRBJ1-3; D gene uncertain. There are 14 residues in the CDR3. Trimming shortened V by 4 bases and J by 0 bases, and 8 bases separated the two germline ends. The V gene's germline CDR1 is SGDLS and CDR2 YYNGEE. CDR3 DNA sequence: TGTGCCAGCAGCCCCGACACCTCTGGAAACACCATATATTTT. Translating it yields CASSPDTSGNTIYF.

CDR3 coding DNA: TGTGCCAGCAGGGCCGAGGCAGGGGAATACCTAGAGCAGTACTTC. Translated: CASRAEAGEYLEQYF. The chain joins TRBV6-1 to TRBJ2-7; D possibly corresponds to TRBD1 (6 bases). Germline-derived CDR1 and CDR2 are MNHNS and SASEGT. This CDR3 comprises 15 residues. Trimming took 6 bases from V and 7 from J, leaving 22 bases between them.

This sequence joins TRBV4-1 and TRBJ1-4, with 7 bases identical to TRBD1. This CDR3 region has 15 residues. Trimming at V came to 5 bases and at J to 8 bases, leaving 11 bases not matched to a gene. Germline-derived CDR1 and CDR2 are MGHRA and YSYEKL. CDR3 nucleotide sequence: TGCGCCAGCAGCGTCCCGGGACAGCCGGGAGAAAAACTGTTTTTT. Translated, it gives CASSVPGQPGEKLFF.

The V call is TRBV18, the J call TRBJ1-4, with TRBD1 identical over 8 bases. Germline V lookup: CDR1 KGHSH, CDR2 LQKENI. The CDR3 is 14 amino acids. With V trimmed by 3 bases and J by 8 bases, 5 bases remained unmatched. CDR3 coding DNA: TGTGCCAGCTCACCGGACAGGGCTCGCGAAAAACTGTTTTTT. This sequence encodes CASSPDRAREKLFF.

This chain uses TRBV11-1 with TRBJ1-6, with a tentative D call TRBD1 (5 bases). V was clipped by 4 bases and J by 2 bases, with 9 bases between them. CDR1 and CDR2 from the germline V gene are SGHAT and FQDESV (reference sequence). The CDR3 covers 15 residues. The DNA of the CDR3 is TGTGCCAGCAGCTGGCAGGGAACCTATAATTCACCCCTCCACTTT. Protein sequence: CASSWQGTYNSPLHF.

The chain joins TRBV30 to TRBJ1-2, with D possibly being TRBD1 (5 bases). Germline V CDR1 and CDR2: GTSNPN, SVGIG (reference sequence). This CDR3 has 13 amino acids. The germline V and J ends were trimmed by 2 bases and 5 bases, with 12 bases remaining between them. DNA for the CDR3: TGTGCCTGGAGTCCCCGACAGCTTTATGGCTACACCTTC. Encoded protein: CAWSPRQLYGYTF.

The rearrangement joins TRBV6-5 to TRBJ2-7, with D maybe TRBD1 (6 bases). CDR3 length: 16 residues. V lost 2 bases and J lost 2, with 16 bases in between. The germline gives CDR1 MNHEY, CDR2 SVGAGI. The CDR3 is CASSYATGIEAYEQYF. Written as DNA, the CDR3 is TGTGCCAGCAGTTACGCTACAGGGATTGAGGCCTACGAGCAGTACTTC.

The CDR3 here is CASSPTGSGNTIYF. In DNA, the CDR3 is TGTGCCAGCAGCCCGACAGGTAGTGGAAACACCATATATTTT. The chain carries TRBV5-6 and TRBJ1-3; D possibly corresponds to TRBD1 (6 bases). V was trimmed by 4 bases and J by 3 bases, leaving 11 bases between them. CDR3 length equals 14 residues. The germline V gene encodes CDR1 SGHDT and CDR2 YYEEEE.

CDR3 in DNA: TGTGCCTGGAGGCCGGGACAGGTCTCTGGAAACACCATATATTTT. This translates into CAWRPGQVSGNTIYF. The V call is TRBV30, the J call TRBJ1-3, with TRBD1 identical over 8 bases. The CDR3 runs 15 residues. V trimming: 3 bases; J trimming: 0 bases; junction bases outside the gene matches: 4. The germline CDR1 and CDR2 sequences are GTSNPN and SVGIG (reference sequence). Drawing the rest from reference TRBV30 and TRBJ1-3, the complete variable domain is SQTIHQWPATLVQPVGSPLSLECTVEGTSNPNLYWYRQAAGRGLQLLFYSVGIGQISSEVPQNLSASRPQDRQFILSSKKLLLSDSGFYLCAWRPGQVSGNTIYFGEGSWLTVV.

The CDR3 coding sequence is TGTGCCAGCACCGGCAGGGAAGGAGACACTGAAGCTTTCTTT. Its protein is CASTGREGDTEAFF. This chain uses TRBV6-1 with TRBJ1-1; D might be TRBD1 (5 bases). The V gene's germline CDR1 is MNHNS and CDR2 SASEGT. The CDR3 contains 14 residues. V was cut by 7 bases and J by 3 bases, with 15 bases left in between.

This chain links TRBV19 with TRBJ1-1; D not resolved. The CDR3 totals 16 residues. Trimming pared 8 bases from V and 2 bases from J, leaving 21 bases between. The germline gives CDR1 LNHDA, CDR2 SQIVND (reference sequence). CDR3 DNA: TGTGCCAGTCTGAGCTTTGGCCGGGGAGAAAACACTGAAGCTTTCTTT. Protein sequence: CASLSFGRGENTEAFF.

The chain links TRBV5-5 to TRBJ2-2; D call uncertain. The CDR3 totals 15 residues. V lost 1 base, J lost 7 bases, and 14 bases lay in between. Germline assignment: CDR1 SGHKS and CDR2 YYEKEE (reference sequence). The CDR3 sequence: CASSLNGLSGGELFF. CDR3 nucleotides: TGTGCCAGCAGCTTGAATGGTTTGTCCGGCGGGGAGCTGTTTTTT.